The clone carrying this T cell receptor (beta chain) was counted once. The antigen remains undetermined. Clones were read by immunoSEQ multiplex PCR, and TCRdb kept only the in-frame ones, dropping some. The data hold approximately 47,000 clones, with 85% to 90% observed a single time. This sample stems from a study of OX40 agonist ivuxolimab in advanced cancers. Regarding the study as a whole: Average numbers of expanded clones were greater in CD8+ T cells than in CD4+.

This specimen was CD4+ or CD8+ T cells sorted from blood, taken in a trial of the OX40 agonist ivuxolimab. The clonotype originates from an adult with an advanced solid tumor such as melanoma, head and neck, liver or kidney cancer.

CDR3 amino acids: CAWSVQGGTDTQYF. The DNA of the CDR3 is TGTGCCTGGAGTGTCCAGGGAGGGACAGATACGCAGTATTTT. The genes are TRBV30 and TRBJ2-3; TRBD2 matches at 7 bases. Germline CDR1 and CDR2: GTSNPN and SVGIG (reference sequence). With V trimmed by 0 bases and J by 3 bases, 3 bases remained unmatched. The CDR3 has 14 amino acids.